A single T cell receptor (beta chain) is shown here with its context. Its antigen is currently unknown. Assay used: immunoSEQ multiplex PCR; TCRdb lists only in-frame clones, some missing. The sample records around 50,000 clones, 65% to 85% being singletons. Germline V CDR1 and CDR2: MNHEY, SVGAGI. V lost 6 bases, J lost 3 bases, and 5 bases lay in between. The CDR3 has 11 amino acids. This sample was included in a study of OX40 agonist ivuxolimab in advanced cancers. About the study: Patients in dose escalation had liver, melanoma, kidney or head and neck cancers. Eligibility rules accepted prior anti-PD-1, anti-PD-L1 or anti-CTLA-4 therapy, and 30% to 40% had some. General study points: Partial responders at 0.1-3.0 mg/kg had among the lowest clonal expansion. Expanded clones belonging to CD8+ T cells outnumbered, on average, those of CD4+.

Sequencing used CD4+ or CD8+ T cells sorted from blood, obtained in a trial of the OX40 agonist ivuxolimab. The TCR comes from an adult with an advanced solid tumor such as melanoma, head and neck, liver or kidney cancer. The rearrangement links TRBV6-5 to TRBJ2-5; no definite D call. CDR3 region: CASSEEETQYF. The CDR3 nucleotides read TGTGCCAGCAGCGAAGAAGAGACCCAGTACTTC.